One sample yielded the 25 T cell receptor beta chains listed below, sequenced in a study of T cells in Graves' hyperthyroidism and ophthalmopathy. What was amplified from RNA transcripts were TCR beta CDR3 regions. The primer set for the first-round RT-PCR of the TCR CDR3 was HTBI. Via MiXCR, TCRdb re-called the multiplex PCR reads, giving one row per CDR3 protein. The sample lists some 700,000 distinct CDR3 sequences, 17% occurring once. The sample comprised blood. These receptors originate from a man in his forties or fifties with Graves' hyperthyroidism.

This clonotype was found many times. The gene calls are TRBV12-3 or TRBV12-4 and TRBJ1-5; maybe TRBD1 (6 bases). The CDR3 consists of 14 residues. Trimming took off 5 bases at V and 5 bases at J, with 13 bases between the two ends. CDR3 protein: CASSTYRADQPQHF. CDR3 DNA sequence: TGTGCCAGCAGTACGTACAGGGCCGATCAGCCCCAGCATTTT.

This clonotype was found a few times. V gene TRBV6-9 combines with J gene TRBJ2-7; 8 nucleotides align to TRBD2. CDR1 is MNHGY and CDR2 is SVAAGI in the germline V gene. Unmatched junction bases numbered 9, after V lost 3 bases and J lost 2 bases. This CDR3 region has 16 residues. The CDR3: CASSYGPGLVTYEQYF. The CDR3 coding sequence is TGTGCCAGCAGTTACGGACCGGGACTAGTTACCTACGAGCAGTACTTC.

The chain couples TRBV5-4 to TRBJ2-1, with TRBD2 matching 14 bases. Trimming cost V 4 bases and J 2 bases; bases outside gene matches: 8. Germline values: CDR1 SGHNT, CDR2 YYREEE (reference sequence). This CDR3 contains 18 residues. The CDR3 DNA reads as TGTGCCAGCAGCCCCGGGACTAGCGGGAGTTTAACCTACAATGAGCAGTTCTTC. It yields the protein CASSPGTSGSLTYNEQFF.

In its sample, this clonotype was seen many times. CDR3 in amino acids: CASQVTGQGAENTEAFF. CDR3 bases: TGTGCAAGTCAGGTCACCGGACAGGGGGCCGAGAACACTGAAGCTTTCTTT. V is TRBV6-4 and J is TRBJ1-1; 11 bases agree with TRBD1. The germline CDR1 and CDR2 sequences are MRHNA and SNTAGT. The CDR3 spans 17 residues.

This clonotype was seen ten or more times. V usage is TRBV28 and J usage is TRBJ1-4, with D unclear. Trimming left V 6 bases short and J 0 bases short, with 14 bases between. Germline V gene lookup returns CDR1 MDHEN and CDR2 SYDVKM. This CDR3 region has 16 residues. In DNA, the CDR3 is TGTGCCAGCAGCCGGACGGCCTTTGCAACTAATGAAAAACTGTTTTTT. Its protein product is CASSRTAFATNEKLFF.

This clonotype was seen at least ten times. The chain is built from TRBV11-2 and TRBJ1-1; the D gene is possibly TRBD1 (5 bases). The CDR3 spans 17 residues. Between the trimmed V and J ends, which lost 1 base and 1 base, there was a span of 16 bases. Germline V lookup: CDR1 SGHAT, CDR2 FQNNGV. CDR3 nucleotides: TGTGCCAGCAGCTTAGTAGATTGGGCAGGGAAGAACACTGAAGCTTTCTTT. Its translation: CASSLVDWAGKNTEAFF.

In this sample, this clonotype turned up many times. The CDR3 nucleotides read TGTGCCAGCCTACGAGGGCTGACTAGCGGGCCTAGCACAGATACGCAGTATTTT. This codes for CASLRGLTSGPSTDTQYF. This chain links TRBV28 with TRBJ2-3, with 10 bases matching TRBD2. The CDR3 is made up of 18 amino acids. J gave up 0 bases and V 8 bases, and 14 bases lay outside the gene matches. Germline CDR1 reads MDHEN; CDR2 reads SYDVKM.

The chain couples TRBV30 to TRBJ2-1; TRBD2 matches 7 bases. Germline V gene data show CDR1 as GTSNPN and CDR2 as SVGIG (reference sequence). The CDR3 sequence is 11 residues long. Trimming removed 8 bases from V and 8 bases from J; junction bases left unmatched: 6. In DNA form, the CDR3 reads TGTGCCCAACTAGCGTACGATGAGCAGTTCTTC. This gives the protein CAQLAYDEQFF.

This clonotype was counted ten times or more. V and J are TRBV7-6 and TRBJ1-1; D may be TRBD1 (5 bases). The CDR3 covers 15 residues. Germline assignment: CDR1 SGHVS and CDR2 FNYEAQ. Trimming shortened V by 5 bases and J by 0 bases, and 13 bases separated the two germline ends. CDR3 amino acids: CASSPTRGLNTEAFF. For the CDR3, the DNA is TGTGCCAGCAGCCCAACAAGGGGTCTGAACACTGAAGCTTTCTTT. Using reference TRBV7-6 and TRBJ1-1 for the parts outside the CDR3, the full variable domain is GAGVSQSPRYKVTKRGQDVALRCDPISGHVSLYWYRQALGQGPEFLTYFNYEAQQDKSGLPNDRFSAERPEGSISTLTIQRTEQRDSAMYRCASSPTRGLNTEAFFGQGTRLTVV.

The chain links TRBV5-1 to TRBJ2-1; weak D call: TRBD2 (6 bases). V lost 4 bases and J 9 bases, leaving 14 bases between the germline ends. CDR1 and CDR2 from the germline V gene are SGHRS and YFSETQ. The CDR3 consists of 13 residues. CDR3 DNA sequence: TGCGCCAGCAGCGGAGGGACCGTTCCTGAGCAGTTCTTC. This encodes CASSGGTVPEQFF.

This clonotype was recorded a few times. The rearrangement uses TRBV5-4 and TRBJ2-5, with a weak D call TRBD1 (5 bases). Deletions cut 0 bases from V and 5 bases from J, with 8 bases between. The CDR3 consists of 13 residues. Germline V lookup: CDR1 SGHNT, CDR2 YYREEE (reference sequence). CDR3: CASSLEQAETQYF. CDR3 sequence (DNA): TGTGCCAGCAGCTTGGAACAGGCGGAGACCCAGTACTTC. The entire variable domain, with the rest obtained from reference TRBV5-4 and TRBJ2-5, is as follows: ETGVTQSPTHLIKTRGQQVTLRCSSQSGHNTVSWYQQALGQGPQFIFQYYREEENGRGNFPPRFSGLQFPNYSSELNVNALELDDSALYLCASSLEQAETQYFGPGTRLLVL.

Many counts were recorded for this clonotype. Here the CDR3 reads CASSLYPGTEAFF. In DNA, the CDR3 is TGTGCCAGCAGTTTATATCCGGGAACTGAAGCTTTCTTT. J is TRBJ1-1 and V is TRBV28, with unresolved D. This CDR3 is built from 13 residues. With 1 base removed from V and 5 bases from J, the gap between germline ends came to 8 bases. Germline-derived CDR1 and CDR2 are MDHEN and SYDVKM. Together with reference TRBV28 and TRBJ1-1, the CDR3 gives the full variable domain: DVKVTQSSRYLVKRTGEKVFLECVQDMDHENMFWYRQDPGLGLRLIYFSYDVKMKEKGDIPEGYSVSREKKERFSLILESASTNQTSMYLCASSLYPGTEAFFGQGTRLTVV.

This chain uses TRBV4-1 with TRBJ2-7; D is unclear. The V and J ends lost 4 bases and 5 bases respectively, with 18 bases between them. Germline V gene sequence: CDR1 MGHRA, CDR2 YSYEKL. The length of the CDR3 is 15 residues. The CDR3: CASSPGHGVADEQYF. For the CDR3, the DNA is TGCGCCAGCAGCCCAGGCCATGGGGTGGCCGACGAGCAGTACTTC.

There are many counts of this clonotype. V usage is TRBV7-9 and J usage is TRBJ2-5; no firm D call. V was cut by 1 base and J by 4 bases, with 7 bases left in between. The CDR3 extends over 13 amino acids. Germline loops: CDR1 SEHNR, CDR2 FQNEAQ (reference sequence). The CDR3 sequence: CASSLVDGETQYF. As DNA, the CDR3 is TGTGCCAGCAGCTTAGTTGACGGAGAGACCCAGTACTTC. The full variable domain, rest sourced from reference TRBV7-9 and TRBJ2-5, is DTGVSQNPRHKITKRGQNVTFRCDPISEHNRLYWYRQTLGQGPEFLTYFQNEAQLEKSRLLSDRFSAERPKGSFSTLEIQRTEQGDSAMYLCASSLVDGETQYFGPGTRLLVL.

A word on this clonotype: This may stem from a read error, because a much larger clone lies one nucleotide away. This chain connects TRBV12-3 or TRBV12-4 to TRBJ2-4, with a tentative D call TRBD2 (5 bases). The CDR3 has 14 residues. In DNA form, the CDR3 reads TGTGCCAGCAGTTTAGATCTAGCCGAAAACATTCAGTACTTC. The encoded protein is CASSLDLAENIQYF.

This clonotype was seen at least ten times. The rearrangement joins TRBV10-3 to TRBJ2-5; 10 bases fit TRBD2. The CDR3 has 13 amino acids. The trim removed 10 bases at V and 4 bases at J, leaving 6 bases unmatched. Germline lookup yields CDR1 ENHRY and CDR2 SYGVKD. The CDR3 protein is CATQREGPETQYF. CDR3 bases: TGTGCCACTCAGCGGGAGGGCCCAGAGACCCAGTACTTC.

The J gene is TRBJ2-7, the V gene TRBV6-2 or TRBV6-3, with 12 bases fitting TRBD1. V was pared by 0 bases and J by 5 bases, with 8 bases of the junction left unmatched. The length of the CDR3 is 17 residues. From germline, CDR1 is MNHEY and CDR2 SVGEGT. DNA of the CDR3: TGTGCCAGCAGTTACTCGCCGGGACAGGGGGCGAGGAACGAGCAGTACTTC. This encodes CASSYSPGQGARNEQYF.

This clonotype turned up a few times. The chain links TRBV20-1 to TRBJ2-7; D gene uncertain. Deletions cut 0 bases from V and 2 bases from J, with 11 bases between. The CDR3 totals 14 residues. Germline CDR1 DFQATT, CDR2 SNEGSKA (reference sequence). This chain's CDR3 is CSARDMGRTYEQYF. The CDR3 nucleotides read TGCAGTGCTAGAGATATGGGCCGTACCTACGAGCAGTACTTC.

This clonotype was seen at least ten times. The gene calls are TRBV5-1 and TRBJ2-3; the D is unclear. Trimming removed 4 bases from V and 3 bases from J, with 15 bases in between. CDR1 and CDR2 from the germline V gene are SGHRS and YFSETQ. The CDR3 is 15 residues long. For the CDR3, the DNA is TGCGCCAGCAGCACACAAGGCGGAAGGACAGATACGCAGTATTTT. The encoded protein is CASSTQGGRTDTQYF.

This clonotype was seen at least ten times. The J gene is TRBJ1-1, the V gene TRBV11-2, with D hard to call. Trimming removed 1 base at V and 5 bases at J, with 11 bases between. Per germline, CDR1 SGHAT and CDR2 FQNNGV. There are 14 residues in the CDR3. The chain's CDR3 is CASSLALGTTEAFF. Written as DNA, the CDR3 is TGTGCCAGCAGCTTAGCTTTGGGTACGACTGAAGCTTTCTTT.

Only a few counts were recorded for this clonotype. J is TRBJ2-3 and V is TRBV7-2; possible D gene TRBD2, 6 bases. Germline lookup yields CDR1 SGHTA and CDR2 FQGNSA. Trimming cost V 5 bases and J 4 bases, with 13 bases left between them. This CDR3 has 14 amino acids. The CDR3: CASSLNPGADTQYF. The CDR3 DNA reads as TGTGCCAGCAGCCTCAACCCGGGAGCAGATACGCAGTATTTT. The complete variable domain, with remaining parts taken from reference TRBV7-2 and TRBJ2-3, reads GAGVSQSPSNKVTEKGKDVELRCDPISGHTALYWYRQSLGQGLEFLIYFQGNSAPDKSGLPSDRFSAERTGGSVSTLTIQRTQQEDSAVYLCASSLNPGADTQYFGPGTRLTVL.

This clonotype was counted ten times or more. The rearrangement joins TRBV10-3 to TRBJ2-1; perhaps D is TRBD1 or TRBD2 (7 bases each). This CDR3 has 14 amino acids. Between the trimmed V and J ends, which lost 8 bases and 0 bases, there was a span of 11 bases. The V gene's germline CDR1 is ENHRY and CDR2 SYGVKD. The CDR3 loop is CAIQGGSSYNEQFF. CDR3 bases: TGTGCCATCCAGGGGGGGAGCTCCTACAATGAGCAGTTCTTC.

The sample holds many counts of this clonotype. The J gene is TRBJ1-1, the V gene TRBV7-3; D unclear. V was shortened by 1 base and J by 6 bases, with 15 bases between the two germline ends. The CDR3 is 15 amino acids. Germline CDR1 SGHTA, CDR2 FQGTGA. This CDR3 reads CASSLNALGYSEAFF. The CDR3 nucleotides are TGTGCCAGCAGCTTAAATGCTCTTGGGTATTCTGAAGCTTTCTTT.

The table lists this clonotype with a few counts. The chain links TRBV5-6 to TRBJ1-5; 7 bases are shared with TRBD1. This CDR3 is 18 amino acids long. From germline, CDR1 is SGHDT and CDR2 YYEEEE. J was trimmed by 5 bases and V by 0 bases; bases with no gene match: 14. This CDR3 reads CASSLGQGLFGGDQPQHF. DNA of the CDR3: TGTGCCAGCAGCTTGGGACAGGGACTATTTGGTGGCGATCAGCCCCAGCATTTT.

This clonotype was observed a few times. The chain links TRBV7-2 to TRBJ2-1, with D maybe TRBD2 (5 bases). The V gene's germline CDR1 is SGHTA and CDR2 FQGNSA. The CDR3 runs 16 residues. Deletions cut 5 bases from V and 4 bases from J, with 18 bases between. The CDR3 region has the DNA TGTGCCAGCAGCCCCGGATCAGCGGAACATTACAATGAGCAGTTCTTC. Protein product: CASSPGSAEHYNEQFF. The full variable domain, its missing parts supplied by reference TRBV7-2 and TRBJ2-1, is GAGVSQSPSNKVTEKGKDVELRCDPISGHTALYWYRQSLGQGLEFLIYFQGNSAPDKSGLPSDRFSAERTGGSVSTLTIQRTQQEDSAVYLCASSPGSAEHYNEQFFGPGTRLTVL.